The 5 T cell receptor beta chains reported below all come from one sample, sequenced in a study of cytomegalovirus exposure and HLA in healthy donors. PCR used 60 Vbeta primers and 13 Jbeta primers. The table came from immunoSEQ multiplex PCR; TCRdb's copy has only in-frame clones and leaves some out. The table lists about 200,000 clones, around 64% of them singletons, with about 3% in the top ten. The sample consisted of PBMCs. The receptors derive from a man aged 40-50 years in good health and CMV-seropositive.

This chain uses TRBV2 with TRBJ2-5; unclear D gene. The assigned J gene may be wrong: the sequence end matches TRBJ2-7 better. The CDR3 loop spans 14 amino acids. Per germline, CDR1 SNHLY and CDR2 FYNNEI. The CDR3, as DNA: TGTGCCAGCACCTTAGAGGTCGGTCGCTACGAGCAGTACTTC. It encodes CASTLEVGRYEQYF.

This CDR3 reads CSAGDSTKYTF. The CDR3 DNA is TGCAGTGCTGGGGACAGCACTAAATACACCTTC. The rearrangement links TRBV20-1 to TRBJ1-2; 7 bases align to TRBD1. V gave up 5 bases and J gave up 11 bases; unmatched junction bases: 8. CDR1 and CDR2 (germline): DFQATT, SNEGSKA (reference sequence). This CDR3 comprises 11 residues.

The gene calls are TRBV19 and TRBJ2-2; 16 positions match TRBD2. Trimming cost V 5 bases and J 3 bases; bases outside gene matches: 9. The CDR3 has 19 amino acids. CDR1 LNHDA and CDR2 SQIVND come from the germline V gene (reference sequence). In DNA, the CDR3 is TGTGCCAGTAGTGTGGGACTAGCGGGGGGGCGAGGGGACACCGGGGAGCTGTTTTTT. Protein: CASSVGLAGGRGDTGELFF.

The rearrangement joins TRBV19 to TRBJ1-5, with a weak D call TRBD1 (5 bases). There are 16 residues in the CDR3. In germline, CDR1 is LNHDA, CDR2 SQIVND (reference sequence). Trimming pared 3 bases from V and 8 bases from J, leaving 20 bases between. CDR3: CASSIGQVPQTEPQHF. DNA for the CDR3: TGTGCCAGTAGTATCGGACAAGTCCCCCAAACGGAGCCCCAGCATTTT.

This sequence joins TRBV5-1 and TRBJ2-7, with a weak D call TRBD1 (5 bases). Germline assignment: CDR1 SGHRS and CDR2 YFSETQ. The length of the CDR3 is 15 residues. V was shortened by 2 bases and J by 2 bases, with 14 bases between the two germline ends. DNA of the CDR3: TGCGCCAGCAGCTTCGGGCACAGGACCCCCTACGAGCAGTACTTC. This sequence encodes CASSFGHRTPYEQYF.